The 7 T cell receptor beta chains below were found in one sample sequenced in a study of tumor-infiltrating lymphocytes in primary liver carcinoma. From approximately 530 ng of total RNA, TCR beta-specific cDNA was reverse-transcribed using a constant-region primer. A slightly modified ARM-PCR protocol with three nested multiplex PCR rounds produced these TCR beta libraries. The study ran its first two PCR rounds for approximately 10 cycles each, using TRBV1-TRBV30 forward primers and a C-beta reverse primer. TCRdb reprocessed the multiplex PCR reads with MiXCR, giving one entry per CDR3 protein. The repertoire includes about 330,000 distinct CDR3 sequences, approximately 65% of them detected once, and 6.5% sits in the top ten. Germline DNA was also extracted, and blood RNA derived from unsorted whole blood. The sample comprised peripheral blood. The origin of the receptors is a man in his forties with primary liver carcinoma and hepatitis B virus infection.

This clonotype was seen repeatedly, ten times or more. This sequence joins TRBV29-1 and TRBJ1-3; 10 nucleotides match TRBD1. The CDR3 loop spans 15 amino acids. The germline V gene encodes CDR1 SQVTM and CDR2 ANQGSEA. V lost 0 bases to trimming and J lost 8 bases; unmatched junction nucleotides: 7. Here the CDR3 reads CSVEDPGTGEHTIYF. DNA for the CDR3: TGCAGCGTTGAAGATCCCGGGACAGGGGAACACACCATATATTTT.

There are many counts of this clonotype. The chain combines TRBV4-3 with TRBJ2-3; 11 nucleotides agree with TRBD1. The CDR3 runs 19 residues. Germline-derived CDR1 and CDR2 are LGHNA and YSLEER. The trim removed 1 base at V and 3 bases at J, leaving 12 bases unmatched. This CDR3 is CASSQVFGQGAIRTDTQYF. The CDR3 DNA reads TGCGCCAGCAGCCAAGTCTTTGGACAGGGGGCGATTAGGACAGATACGCAGTATTTT.

As to this clonotype: The junction differs from germline at one of its ends, possibly a read error. The J gene is TRBJ2-5, the V gene TRBV11-2, with 9 bases matching TRBD2. The germline V gene encodes CDR1 SGHAT and CDR2 FQNNGV. This CDR3 has 13 amino acids. CDR3 sequence reads: CANKIAGVETQYF. The CDR3 DNA reads TGTGCCAACAAGATAGCGGGAGTGGAGACACAGTACTTC.

For this clonotype: This CDR3 is missing its conserved last phenylalanine or tryptophan, likely due to a read error. The DNA is left out, because the CDR3 cannot be placed on it with certainty; the CDR3 is given as TCRdb lists it. The chain joins TRBV29-1 to TRBJ2-1. Germline assignment: CDR1 SQVTM and CDR2 ANQGSEA. With termini counted, the CDR3 has 10 amino acids. The CDR3 spells CSGQKNEQLL.

The CDR3 loop reads CASSLGGVSGNTIYF. DNA of the CDR3: TGTGCCAGCAGCTTAGGCGGGGTCTCTGGAAACACCATATATTTT. The chain joins TRBV11-3 to TRBJ1-3, with D unresolved. This CDR3 is 15 amino acids long. Germline assignment: CDR1 SGHNT and CDR2 YENEEA. Trimming took off 1 base at V and 0 bases at J, with 7 bases between the two ends.

Details on this clonotype: A clone one base away is much larger, so this may be a read error. J is TRBJ2-5 and V is TRBV4-2; 7 bases agree with TRBD1. From germline, CDR1 is LGHNA and CDR2 YNFKEQ. V lost 0 bases and J lost 2; bases outside the gene matches: 6. The CDR3 spans 16 residues. The CDR3 region is CASSQDGTRGQETQYF. The CDR3 nucleotides are TGTGCCAGCAGCCAAGATGGGACCAGGGGGCAAGAGACCCAGTACTTC.

With regard to this clonotype: The final CDR3 position lacks the conserved phenylalanine or tryptophan, pointing to a likely read error. The V call is TRBV10-3, the J call TRBJ2-2, with D tentatively TRBD1 or TRBD2 (5 bases each). The CDR3 is 16 residues long. Germline V gene lookup returns CDR1 ENHRY and CDR2 SYGVKD. The CDR3 reads CAGARDFPMNTGELFS. CDR3 DNA sequence: TGTGCCGGAGCCAGGGATTTCCCTATGAACACCGGGGAACTGTTTTCT.